Sequencing of this TCR beta chain was carried out in a study of blood T cell repertoires in COVID-19. As for the study in general: The origin of the acute and convalescent COVID-19 samples was the United States, Italy and Spain.

The authors' processing: Reference gene primer amplification in the assay estimated nucleated cell counts. Profiling relied on immunoSEQ multiplex PCR, and the TCRdb table lists in-frame clones only, not all of them. V, J and clone size derive from that table, while D and trimming were established from the DNA sequence. This table holds approximately 130,000 clones, about 77% found once. Germline V gene data show CDR1 as SGHTA and CDR2 as FQGNSA. The length of the CDR3 is 15 residues. Trimming pared 5 bases from V and 3 bases from J, leaving 11 bases between. Sequenced input: peripheral blood. The sequence derives from a human donor in a cohort sampled during active COVID-19. The chain has TRBV7-2 and TRBJ1-6; tentative D call: TRBD1 (6 bases). This chain's CDR3 is CASSPDRNYNSPLHF. CDR3 bases: TGTGCCAGCAGCCCTGACAGGAACTATAATTCACCCCTCCACTTT. Full variable domain (missing parts from reference TRBV7-2 and TRBJ1-6): GAGVSQSPSNKVTEKGKDVELRCDPISGHTALYWYRQSLGQGLEFLIYFQGNSAPDKSGLPSDRFSAERTGGSVSTLTIQRTQQEDSAVYLCASSPDRNYNSPLHFGNGTRLTVT.